What follows are 9 T cell receptor beta chains derived from one specimen sequenced in a study of T cell repertoires in cytomegalovirus infection. TCRdb itself ran the reads through MiXCR, one entry per CDR3 protein. Here the sample spans around 710,000 distinct CDR3 sequences, 25% to 30% being singletons. What these receptors recognize is not known. Sample: cultured CD8+ T cells from PBMCs, taken from culture after CMV antigen stimulation. These receptors came from a human donor in good health (CMV status not recorded). Some clones in this sample may be carry-over from other donors' samples.

The rearrangement joins TRBV7-8 to TRBJ1-6, with unresolved D. CDR3 length: 17 residues. Germline V gene data show CDR1 as SGHVS and CDR2 as FQNEAQ. V was trimmed by 1 base and J by 5 bases, leaving 15 bases between them. The CDR3 DNA reads TGTGCCAGCAGCTTAGAAGCGGTGCCTGAGAATAATTCACCCCTCCACTTT. Amino acid sequence: CASSLEAVPENNSPLHF.

The chain recombines TRBV6-6 with TRBJ2-7; no firm D call. CDR3 length: 14 amino acids. CDR1 and CDR2 (germline): MNHNY, SVGAGI (reference sequence). With 2 bases removed from V and 1 base from J, the gap between germline ends came to 9 bases. The CDR3 is CASSYGVVSYEQYV. DNA for the CDR3: TGTGCCAGCAGTTACGGGGTCGTGTCCTACGAGCAGTACGTC.

There are a few counts of this clonotype. This sequence joins TRBV6-2 or TRBV6-3 and TRBJ2-3; 13 bases map to TRBD2. Trimming removed 6 bases from V and 6 bases from J; junction bases left unmatched: 9. This CDR3 region has 16 residues. CDR1 and CDR2 from the germline V gene are MNHEY and SVGEGT. Here the CDR3 reads CASRSRATSGGDTQYF. The CDR3 DNA sequence: TGTGCCAGCAGGAGTCGAGCGACTAGCGGGGGGGATACGCAGTATTTT.

CDR3: CASSPSPTVHYEQYV. The CDR3 DNA reads as TGTGCCAGCAGTCCCTCCCCCACTGTACACTACGAGCAGTACGTC. This sequence joins TRBV27 and TRBJ2-7; D gene ambiguous. The V end was cut by 5 bases, the J end by 3 bases, with 17 bases between. CDR3 length: 15 residues. Per germline, CDR1 MNHEY and CDR2 SMNVEV (reference sequence).

The chain has TRBV6-1 and TRBJ2-1; the match to TRBD1 covers 10 bases. Germline V gene sequence: CDR1 MNHNS, CDR2 SASEGT. The trim removed 2 bases at V and 4 bases at J, leaving 20 bases unmatched. This CDR3 has 21 residues. The CDR3 loop is CASSERKLGQGSSGVYNEQFF. In nucleotides, the CDR3 is TGTGCCAGCAGTGAAAGAAAGCTGGGACAGGGGAGTAGCGGGGTGTACAATGAGCAGTTCTTC.

The chain uses TRBV19 and TRBJ1-2, with 7 bases lining up with TRBD1. V lost 5 bases and J lost 4; bases outside the gene matches: 13. In germline, CDR1 is LNHDA, CDR2 SQIVND (reference sequence). This CDR3 comprises 16 residues. The CDR3 protein is CASSSWTGDLVYGYTF. The CDR3 DNA reads TGTGCCAGTAGTTCCTGGACAGGTGATCTAGTCTATGGCTACACCTTC.

The chain uses TRBV24-1 and TRBJ2-2; the match to TRBD1 covers 10 bases. Germline-derived CDR1 and CDR2 are KGHDR and SFDVKD. This CDR3 region has 17 residues. V lost 1 base, J lost 2 bases, and 3 bases stayed unmatched. CDR3 nucleotides: TGTGCCACCAGTGATTTCGGGACAGGGGCTAACACCGGGGAGCTGTTTTTT. Residues: CATSDFGTGANTGELFF.

At least ten counts were recorded for this clonotype. The gene calls are TRBV11-1 and TRBJ2-1; D ambiguous. CDR3 size: 13 residues. CDR1 and CDR2 from the germline V gene are SGHAT and FQDESV (reference sequence). V was trimmed by 5 bases and J by 5 bases, leaving 10 bases between them. CDR3 loop: CASSLDGDNEQFF. The CDR3 DNA is TGTGCCAGCAGCCTGGACGGAGACAATGAGCAGTTCTTC.

Many counts were recorded for this clonotype. The chain uses TRBV27 and TRBJ2-1; weak D call: TRBD2 (5 bases). The germline V and J ends were trimmed by 2 bases and 2 bases, with 10 bases remaining between them. Germline V gene lookup returns CDR1 MNHEY and CDR2 SMNVEV (reference sequence). The CDR3 is 15 amino acids. In DNA, the CDR3 is TGTGCCAGCAGTTTAGCGGGCGCCGCCTACAATGAGCAGTTCTTC. It codes for CASSLAGAAYNEQFF.